The 9 T cell receptor beta chains given below trace back to one sample, sequenced in a study of shared clonotypes between healthy human individuals. Sequencing used immunoSEQ multiplex PCR; TCRdb keeps in-frame clones, though not all of them. The sample carries about 2.4 million clones, 80% to 95% recorded once. Sequencing was carried out using naive CD4+ T cells from PBMCs. The subset denotes: CD45RA+ positively selected. Every receptor here comes from a man between 18 and 29 years old in good health. Some clones in this sample may be carry-over from other donors' samples.

This chain joins TRBV9 and TRBJ1-3, with 8 bases lining up with TRBD1. This CDR3 contains 15 residues. Per germline, CDR1 SGDLS and CDR2 YYNGEE. Trimming took 5 bases from V and 0 from J; bases not matched to a gene: 4. This CDR3 reads CASRRTGGSGNTIYF. The CDR3, as DNA: TGTGCCAGCAGACGTACAGGGGGCTCTGGAAACACCATATATTTT.

As to this clone: Additional DNA sequences in this sample encode the identical CDR3. The chain joins TRBV6-5 to TRBJ2-7, with 7 positions matching TRBD2. Germline V gene lookup returns CDR1 MNHEY and CDR2 SVGAGI. The length of the CDR3 is 13 residues. After removal of 6 bases from V and 0 bases from J, the junction contained 2 bases not matched to a gene. This CDR3 reads CASRGGSSYEQYF. The DNA for the CDR3 is TGTGCCAGCAGGGGGGGGAGCTCCTACGAGCAGTACTTC.

About this clone: Within the sample, other DNA sequences also encode this same CDR3. V usage is TRBV20-1 and J usage is TRBJ1-2, with D hard to call. V shed 6 bases and J shed 2 bases, with 7 bases lying between them. This CDR3 comprises 11 residues. Germline-derived CDR1 and CDR2 are DFQATT and SNEGSKA (reference sequence). This chain's CDR3 is CSAGGNYGYTF. CDR3 nucleotide sequence: TGCAGTGCCGGCGGCAACTATGGCTACACCTTC.

This clone is a singleton in its sample. This CDR3 reads CATSAGTGGLGKNIQYF. In DNA form, the CDR3 reads TGTGCCACCTCCGCCGGGACAGGGGGCTTGGGCAAAAACATTCAGTACTTC. The genes are TRBV19 and TRBJ2-4; 12 bases match TRBD1. The germline CDR1 and CDR2 sequences are LNHDA and SQIVND (reference sequence). The J segment lost 3 bases and the V segment lost 10 bases, leaving 13 bases of the junction unmatched. This CDR3 spans 17 amino acids. Full variable domain (outside the CDR3, taken from reference TRBV19 and TRBJ2-4): DGGITQSPKYLFRKEGQNVTLSCEQNLNHDAMYWYRQDPGQGLRLIYYSQIVNDFQKGDIAEGYSVSREKKESFPLTVTSAQKNPTAFYLCATSAGTGGLGKNIQYFGAGTRLSVL.

The rearrangement uses TRBV7-9 and TRBJ1-2; D may be TRBD1 (5 bases). Per the germline V gene, CDR1 is SEHNR and CDR2 is FQNEAQ (reference sequence). CDR3 length: 13 amino acids. Trimming pared 3 bases from V and 4 bases from J, leaving 9 bases between. In DNA form, the CDR3 reads TGTGCCAGCAGCTTCTCGGGGGGCTATGGCTACACCTTC. Translation: CASSFSGGYGYTF. The variable domain in full, with the rest retrieved from reference TRBV7-9 and TRBJ1-2, is DTGVSQNPRHKITKRGQNVTFRCDPISEHNRLYWYRQTLGQGPEFLTYFQNEAQLEKSRLLSDRFSAERPKGSFSTLEIQRTEQGDSAMYLCASSFSGGYGYTFGSGTRLTVV.

This clone was detected once. The chain uses TRBV9 and TRBJ2-3; D is ambiguous. Germline V gives CDR1 SGDLS, CDR2 YYNGEE. Between the trimmed V and J ends, which lost 2 bases and 4 bases, there was a span of 5 bases. The CDR3 contains 12 residues. The CDR3: CASSVRSDTQYF. In nucleotides, the CDR3 is TGTGCCAGCAGCGTCAGGTCAGATACGCAGTATTTT.

The chain is built from TRBV27 and TRBJ2-5; 7 nucleotides agree with TRBD2. Germline-derived CDR1 and CDR2 are MNHEY and SMNVEV (reference sequence). The V gene end was trimmed by 3 bases and the J gene end by 5 bases; junction bases not matched to a gene: 6. CDR3 length equals 14 residues. The CDR3 DNA reads TGTGCCAGCAGTTTCACCGGGACTACTGAGACCCAGTACTTC. Translation gives CASSFTGTTETQYF.

This sequence joins TRBV7-2 and TRBJ2-7; D is uncertain. Per germline, CDR1 SGHTA and CDR2 FQGNSA. CDR3 length: 11 amino acids. CDR3 region: CALQVGKMQYF. The CDR3 DNA sequence: TGTGCGCTTCAGGTGGGGAAGATGCAGTACTTC.

The chain couples TRBV28 to TRBJ1-2; the D gene is possibly TRBD1 (5 bases). The CDR3 runs 14 residues. Germline V gives CDR1 MDHEN, CDR2 SYDVKM. The V end was cut by 7 bases, the J end by 3 bases, with 15 bases between. The CDR3 is CASTLFGGYYGYTF. The DNA for the CDR3 is TGTGCCAGCACTCTCTTCGGGGGATACTATGGCTACACCTTC.